This TCR beta chain stems from a study of blood T cells in healthy people across ages. This clonotype has a count of ten or more. Its antigen is unidentified. It was with a sample-barcoded 5' primer and a J-beta primer mix that a second PCR of about 7 to 12 cycles was run. Paired-end reads containing CDR3 totaled no fewer than 3 million for each sample. TCRdb re-derived calls from the 5' RACE reads in MiXCR, one entry per CDR3 protein. The profile shows some 690,000 distinct CDR3 sequences, 20% to 25% of them singletons. The study's findings and limits: Investigators viewed diversity estimates from one million T cells as underestimates, the study reported. More naive CD4+ cells and higher diversity marked long-lived donors relative to aged donors.

Researchers report isolating at least 7 million PBMCs per sample. V was clipped by 9 bases and J by 4 bases, with 7 bases between them. This CDR3 spans 11 amino acids. The germline V gene has CDR1 MNHEY and CDR2 SVGAGI. V is TRBV6-5 and J is TRBJ2-1; no clear D. The sample was blood. The sequence came from an older man in good health. The CDR3 protein is CASSRYNEQFF. CDR3 DNA: TGTGCCAGTAGCCGATACAATGAGCAGTTCTTC.